This TCR beta chain was identified in a study of PD-L1 blockade in urothelial cancer. Whole-study context: Analysis of the blood was performed 3 weeks (second dose) and 6 weeks after treatment start.

V was cut by 8 bases and J by 9 bases, with 7 bases left in between. Germline V gives CDR1 MDHEN, CDR2 SYDVKM. The CDR3 is 9 residues long. Time point specified: pretreatment peripheral blood. The method was immunoSEQ multiplex PCR; TCRdb's version includes in-frame clones alone and lacks a portion of them. This sample yields roughly 100,000 clones, of which 70% to 90% are seen a single time; 0.85% to 1% belongs to the top ten. The material sequenced was PBMCs, taken around atezolizumab (anti-PD-L1) treatment. This TCR derives from an elderly woman with urothelial cancer. The V and J genes are TRBV28 and TRBJ1-1, with a tentative D call TRBD1 (5 bases). CDR3 in DNA: TGTGCCAGCGGGGCGCAAGCTTTCTTT. Its translation is CASGAQAFF.